The 14 T cell receptor beta chains reported below all come from one sample, sequenced in a study. The repertoire was sequenced with immunoSEQ multiplex PCR; TCRdb's copy has only in-frame clones and lacks some. The sample yields about 50,000 clones, approximately 93% seen once. Sequenced input: PBMCs. Source of these receptors: a man aged 40-49 years with rheumatoid arthritis.

This clone occurred once. The chain combines TRBV15 with TRBJ2-7; D may match TRBD1 or TRBD2 (5 bases each). The V end was cut by 4 bases, the J end by 3 bases, with 16 bases between. CDR1 is LNHNV, CDR2 YYDKDF, per germline (reference sequence). CDR3 length: 15 residues. The CDR3 spells CATSITGTGGYEQYF. CDR3 bases: TGTGCCACCAGCATTACCGGGACGGGCGGCTACGAGCAGTACTTC.

The CDR3 bases are TGTGCCAGCAGCGCTTTTTCAGGGTCCACTGAAGCTTTCTTT. It translates to CASSAFSGSTEAFF. The V and J genes are TRBV9 and TRBJ1-1; D possibly corresponds to TRBD1 (5 bases). The V and J ends lost 3 bases and 4 bases respectively, with 13 bases between them. Germline V gene sequence: CDR1 SGDLS, CDR2 YYNGEE. This CDR3 is 14 amino acids long.

The gene calls are TRBV6-5 and TRBJ1-2; no definite D call. The CDR3 length is 13 residues. The V gene's germline CDR1 is MNHEY and CDR2 SVGAGI. Trimming took 0 bases from V and 14 from J, leaving 16 bases between them. The CDR3, as DNA: TGTGCCAGCAGTTACTCTGCCGGCTTCGATGGGACCTTC. It codes for CASSYSAGFDGTF.

V and J are TRBV7-2 and TRBJ2-7; the match to TRBD2 covers 8 bases. The CDR3 is 15 residues long. The germline V gene has CDR1 SGHTA and CDR2 FQGNSA. Trimming cost V 5 bases and J 0 bases; bases outside gene matches: 6. CDR3 residues: CASSHTSGSSYEQYF. The CDR3 DNA reads as TGTGCCAGCAGCCACACTAGCGGTTCCTCCTACGAGCAGTACTTC.

V is TRBV5-1 and J is TRBJ1-2; TRBD1 is a possible D gene (5 bases). Germline CDR1 SGHRS, CDR2 YFSETQ. CDR3 length equals 15 residues. Trimming left V 3 bases short and J 0 bases short, with 12 bases between. CDR3 bases: TGCGCCAGCAGCTACGACAGTTCCGCTAACTATGGCTACACCTTC. This gives the protein CASSYDSSANYGYTF.

The chain is built from TRBV9 and TRBJ2-1; TRBD1 aligns across 8 bases. From germline, CDR1 is SGDLS and CDR2 YYNGEE. The CDR3 runs to 16 residues. V shed 6 bases and J 12 bases; nucleotides not matched to a gene: 20. The CDR3 loop is CASNYIRDRFGCGQFF. CDR3 bases: TGTGCCAGCAACTATATCCGGGACAGGTTTGGCTGCGGGCAGTTCTTC.

Written as DNA, the CDR3 is TGTGCCAGCAGCCCCAGGGTGATGAACACTGAAGCTTTCTTT. Amino acid sequence: CASSPRVMNTEAFF. The chain has TRBV5-6 and TRBJ1-1; a weak D match, TRBD1 (5 bases). This CDR3 spans 14 amino acids. The V and J ends lost 4 bases and 0 bases respectively, with 10 bases between them. CDR1 and CDR2 (germline): SGHDT, YYEEEE.

The chain couples TRBV25-1 to TRBJ1-4, with a tentative D call TRBD1 (5 bases). Trimming stripped 3 bases from V and 7 bases from J, with 15 bases between. Germline V lookup: CDR1 MGHDK, CDR2 SYGVNS. The CDR3 is 15 residues long. The CDR3 coding sequence is TGTGCCAGCAGTGAGAGGGGAGGACGGGCTGAAAAACTGTTTTTT. This gives the protein CASSERGGRAEKLFF.

V usage is TRBV7-9 and J usage is TRBJ2-3; perhaps TRBD2 as D (6 bases). With 3 bases removed from V and 4 bases from J, the gap between germline ends came to 11 bases. The length of the CDR3 is 14 residues. Germline V CDR1 and CDR2: SEHNR, FQNEAQ (reference sequence). CDR3 protein: CASSLWRGPDTQYF. The CDR3 bases are TGTGCCAGCAGCTTGTGGCGGGGCCCAGATACGCAGTATTTT.

In its sample, this clone was seen once. The chain couples TRBV21-1 to TRBJ2-5; the table's D call, TRBD2, has no DNA check behind it. TRBV21-1 is an annotated pseudogene. The CDR3 is made up of 18 amino acids. CDR3 DNA: TGTGCCAGCAGCACGGCCCCGACTAGCGGGAGTTCTGCCGAGACCCAGTACTTC. This translates into CASSTAPTSGSSAETQYF.

J is TRBJ1-1 and V is TRBV18; 9 nucleotides agree with TRBD1. Germline values: CDR1 KGHSH, CDR2 LQKENI. The CDR3 extends over 15 amino acids. With 6 bases clipped from V and 5 bases from J, the junction kept 10 bases outside the gene matches. The CDR3 region has the DNA TGTGCCAGCTCGCCTACAGGGGGCTTCGCGACTGAAGCTTTCTTT. As protein: CASSPTGGFATEAFF.

The J gene is TRBJ2-3, the V gene TRBV28; 9 bases agree with TRBD1. CDR3 length: 15 residues. The ends lost 4 bases at V and 7 bases at J; junction bases unmatched: 9. Germline CDR1 and CDR2: MDHEN and SYDVKM. The CDR3 sequence: CASSSGTGLKNTQYF. CDR3 nucleotide sequence: TGTGCCAGCAGTTCTGGGACAGGGTTAAAAAATACGCAGTATTTT.

The gene calls are TRBV11-2 and TRBJ2-5, with 8 bases matching TRBD2. J was trimmed by 2 bases and V by 1 base; bases with no gene match: 6. The CDR3 length is 16 residues. Germline assignment: CDR1 SGHAT and CDR2 FQNNGV. CDR3 nucleotide sequence: TGTGCCAGCAGCTTAGGGCCTCGGGGGGGGCAAGAGACCCAGTACTTC. It encodes CASSLGPRGGQETQYF. Complete variable domain (other parts from reference TRBV11-2 and TRBJ2-5): EAGVAQSPRYKIIEKRQSVAFWCNPISGHATLYWYQQILGQGPKLLIQFQNNGVVDDSQLPKDRFSAERLKGVDSTLKIQPAKLEDSAVYLCASSLGPRGGQETQYFGPGTRLLVL.

J is TRBJ1-6 and V is TRBV5-6; TRBD1 matches at 11 bases. With 3 bases clipped from V and 10 bases from J, the junction kept 6 bases outside the gene matches. The CDR3 runs 15 residues. CDR1 and CDR2 from the germline V gene are SGHDT and YYEEEE. The CDR3 bases are TGTGCCAGCAGCTCCCGGGACAGGGGGTCCTCACCCCTCCACTTT. Amino acid sequence: CASSSRDRGSSPLHF.